The next 6 T cell receptor beta chains were all read from a single sample in a study of cytomegalovirus exposure and HLA in healthy donors (TCRdb year 2017). Libraries came from the immunoSEQ multiplex PCR assay. TCRdb retrieved this table from immuneACCESS and kept in-frame rearrangements only. Not all clones are present; in checked studies, unresolved V genes account for under half, and no reason is known for the remainder. Across this sample there are 90,000 to 100,000 clones, with around 88% seen only once. Around 3.9% of the sample rests with the top ten. Sequences were obtained from PBMCs. These TCRs come from a woman aged 30 to 39 in good health and CMV-seronegative.

V usage is TRBV27 and J usage is TRBJ2-7; 8 bases agree with TRBD2. Germline trimming cut 7 bases from V and 3 bases from J; bases unmatched to any gene: 8. The germline V gene encodes CDR1 MNHEY and CDR2 SMNVEV (reference sequence). This CDR3 contains 14 residues. The CDR3 loop reads CASMPFTSGYEQYF. The CDR3 DNA sequence: TGTGCCAGCATGCCTTTCACTAGCGGCTACGAGCAGTACTTC.

This chain links TRBV11-3 with TRBJ2-1; possible D gene TRBD2, 5 bases. This CDR3 has 13 residues. V was pared by 5 bases and J by 6 bases, with 11 bases between. The germline V gene has CDR1 SGHNT and CDR2 YENEEA. In nucleotides, the CDR3 is TGTGCCAGCAGCACCCGAGGGCCCAATGAGCAGTTCTTC. This codes for CASSTRGPNEQFF.

V usage is TRBV7-8 and J usage is TRBJ2-1; 7 bases match TRBD2. CDR1 SGHVS and CDR2 FQNEAQ come from the germline V gene. Trimming at V came to 9 bases and at J to 9 bases, leaving 8 bases not matched to a gene. This CDR3 comprises 12 residues. The CDR3 DNA reads TGTGCCAGTCGGACTAGATTGGGTGAGCAGTTCTTC. Translating it yields CASRTRLGEQFF.

This chain uses TRBV7-6 with TRBJ2-7; D might be TRBD2 (5 bases). The CDR3 covers 13 residues. V shed 8 bases and J shed 0 bases, with 11 bases lying between them. Germline loops: CDR1 SGHVS, CDR2 FNYEAQ. CDR3 nucleotide sequence: TGTGCCAGCCGGGGAACGCGCTCCTACGAGCAGTACTTC. It encodes CASRGTRSYEQYF.

Comment on this clone: At one end, the junction sequence differs from germline, possibly due to a read error. The J gene is TRBJ1-5, the V gene TRBV2, with 8 bases fitting TRBD1. Germline CDR1 SNHLY, CDR2 FYNNEI. This CDR3 is 15 amino acids long. As DNA, the CDR3 is TGTGCCAGCAGGGAAGACAGGGGCCAATATCAGCCCCAGCATTTT. Translated, it gives CASREDRGQYQPQHF.

The chain couples TRBV7-8 to TRBJ2-1; a weak D match, TRBD2 (5 bases). The CDR3 runs to 15 residues. From germline, CDR1 is SGHVS and CDR2 FQNEAQ. The germline V and J ends were trimmed by 1 base and 7 bases, with 14 bases remaining between them. CDR3 DNA: TGTGCCAGCAGCTTAGGGACTCCTCAAGGGAATGAGCAGTTCTTC. Protein: CASSLGTPQGNEQFF.